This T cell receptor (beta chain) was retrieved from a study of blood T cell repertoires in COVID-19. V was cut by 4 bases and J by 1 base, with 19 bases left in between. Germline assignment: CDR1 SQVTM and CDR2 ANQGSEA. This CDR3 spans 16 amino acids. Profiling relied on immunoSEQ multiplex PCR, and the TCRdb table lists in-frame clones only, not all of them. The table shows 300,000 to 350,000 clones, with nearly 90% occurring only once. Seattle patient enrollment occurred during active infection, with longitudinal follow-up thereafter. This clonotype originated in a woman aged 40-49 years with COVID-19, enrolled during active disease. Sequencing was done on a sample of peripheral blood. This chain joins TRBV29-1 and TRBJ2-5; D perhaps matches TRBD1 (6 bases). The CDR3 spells CSVGDTQFRGQETQYF. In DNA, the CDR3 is TGCAGCGTTGGGGACACGCAGTTCCGTGGCCAAGAGACCCAGTACTTC.